This T cell receptor beta chain emerged from a study of T cell repertoires in ileal Crohn's disease (dated by TCRdb to between 2018 and 2021). Regarding the study in general: Median disease duration was roughly 8.2 years, and about 40% of patients were identified as active smokers at the time of surgery. A prospective multicentre cohort supplied the 57 Crohn's disease patients whose TCR repertoires were analysed. The study was conducted in parallel with a multicentre cohort that was designed to identify predictors of early endoscopic recurrence following ileocolonic resection. A total of around 170 mucosal samples from approximately 57 patients were sequenced, collected from several sites on the surgical specimen as well as at postoperative endoscopy. Every patient underwent surgery because of a complication, which was stricturing disease in around 60% of cases and penetrating disease in about 40%. Postoperative therapy was given to about half of the patients, with thiopurines administered to about a dozen patients and anti-TNF agents administered to some 20 patients. A Rutgeerts score above i0 was used to define endoscopic postoperative recurrence. Paper-wide results and their limitations: Only a subgroup of patients, of unstated size, had their mucosal CD4 and CD8 T cells sorted and sequenced. Compared with non-smokers, patients who were active smokers at surgery showed a significantly higher proportion of clonal expansions (25.9% vs 17.9%, p=0.02). Compared with CD4 T cells, sorted CD8 T cells held more high-frequency clones, which suggests that the mucosal expansions were mostly CD8. Endoscopic recurrence was linked to a higher percentage of high-frequency clones at surgery, and recurrence occurred in every patient whose clonality exceeded 26.8% (18/57).

Adults with ileal or ileocolonic Crohn's disease for whom ileocolonic resection was indicated were considered eligible. Before DNA extraction, whole ileal mucosal biopsies were kept frozen at -80 degrees C. Genomic DNA was extracted from frozen whole biopsies with a TRizol-based method and quantified on a NanoDrop 2000 spectrophotometer. This clone came up a few times. Its cognate antigen has yet to be identified. The input lacks base qualities; no much larger clone sits a single base away. For commercial TCRB immunosequencing, approximately 460 nanograms of biopsy DNA were submitted for each sample. Adaptive Biotechnology amplified the CDR3 regions from genomic DNA with a two-step multiplex PCR designed to control amplification bias. Primers for every V and J gene segment were used in the first PCR, and barcodes and Illumina adapters were added in the second PCR. CDR3 libraries were sequenced using an Illumina instrument. As for the authors' bioinformatics: Analysis combined the vendor-provided pipelines with custom analysis of raw data in R/Bioconductor under R version 3.3.0. Clonality, ranging from 0 to 1, was calculated as the inverse of the normalised Shannon entropy of all productive clones. High-frequency clones were defined as the share of the repertoire occupied by the top 100 clones, with only clones passing a 95% confidence test being retained. Repertoire diversity was measured with the Simpson index, and overlap between samples was measured with the Morisita-Horn index. Entries here come from immuneACCESS through TCRdb and include only in-frame sequences with V and J called. Some clones fail to appear in such tables; in the studies checked, an unresolved V gene covers under half of the shortfall, and the cause of the remainder is unknown. V and J calls and clone size are as listed in that table; D and trimming were resolved from the DNA. The sample table contains approximately 7,000 clones; only one count was recorded for roughly 70% of them. The ten largest account for 15% to 20% of the sample.

Looking up the germline V gene (reference sequence) yields CDR1 SEHNR and CDR2 FQNEAQ. Trimming removed 4 bases from V and 2 bases from J, leaving 9 bases between the germline ends. From the cysteine through the phenylalanine, the CDR3 covers 15 amino acids. Only the CDR3 portion is preserved as DNA: 45 bases, with reading frame beginning at the first base. The source is an adult with Crohn's disease. The chain was built from TRBV7-9 and TRBJ2-6; no D segment can be confidently identified. The sequencing sample was made of ileal tissue. DNA sequence: TGTGCCAGCAGCTCCCAGTCTGCTGGGGCCAACGTCCTGACTTTC. Translation gives CASSSQSAGANVLTF.